These 4 T cell receptor beta chains were sequenced from one sample in a study of T-cell reconstitution after alpha-beta-depleted transplantation in children. Unique molecular identifiers were used in preparing the TCRbeta library. TCRdb independently ran MiXCR on the PCR reads; one entry per CDR3 protein. The sample lists fewer than 500,000 distinct CDR3 sequences, approximately 42% seen once, with under 30% in the top ten. The sequences come from PBMCs, collected before TCRalphabeta/CD19-depleted stem cell transplant. The receptors were gathered from a girl aged 2-10 years with aplastic anemia, due to receive a stem cell transplant.

The chain employs TRBV7-9 and TRBJ1-5; D ambiguous. Trimming left V 1 base short and J 0 bases short, with 4 bases between. The germline gives CDR1 SEHNR, CDR2 FQNEAQ (reference sequence). The CDR3 is 14 residues long. CDR3 residues: CASSLENSNQPQHF. The CDR3 nucleotides are TGTGCCAGCAGCTTAGAAAATAGCAATCAGCCCCAGCATTTT.

The V gene is TRBV12-3 or TRBV12-4, the J gene TRBJ2-5, with 8 nucleotides matching TRBD2. The CDR3 runs 15 residues. The V gene end was trimmed by 3 bases and the J gene end by 4 bases; junction bases not matched to a gene: 7. The CDR3 sequence: CASSFGFRGGETQYF. The CDR3 DNA is TGTGCCAGCAGTTTCGGGTTCCGGGGGGGAGAGACCCAGTACTTC.

This clonotype was detected only a few times. The chain couples TRBV20-1 to TRBJ2-4, with D possibly TRBD1 on 6 matching bases. There are 12 residues in the CDR3. V shed 3 bases and J shed 6 bases, with 9 bases lying between them. Germline CDR1 and CDR2: DFQATT and SNEGSKA (reference sequence). The CDR3: CSARADRNIQYF. Written as DNA, the CDR3 is TGCAGTGCTAGGGCGGACAGAAACATTCAGTACTTC.

The table lists this clonotype with a few counts. The chain has TRBV18 and TRBJ1-4; D ambiguous. Trimming shortened V by 8 bases and J by 8 bases, and 15 bases separated the two germline ends. Germline-derived CDR1 and CDR2 are KGHSH and LQKENI. CDR3 size: 13 residues. Here the CDR3 reads CASHDRAGEKLFF. CDR3 nucleotides: TGTGCCAGCCACGATCGGGCGGGGGAAAAACTGTTTTTT. Drawing the rest from reference TRBV18 and TRBJ1-4, the complete variable domain is NAGVMQNPRHLVRRRGQEARLRCSPMKGHSHVYWYRQLPEEGLKFMVYLQKENIIDESGMPKERFSAEFPKEGPSILRIQQVVRGDSAAYFCASHDRAGEKLFFGSGTQLSVL.